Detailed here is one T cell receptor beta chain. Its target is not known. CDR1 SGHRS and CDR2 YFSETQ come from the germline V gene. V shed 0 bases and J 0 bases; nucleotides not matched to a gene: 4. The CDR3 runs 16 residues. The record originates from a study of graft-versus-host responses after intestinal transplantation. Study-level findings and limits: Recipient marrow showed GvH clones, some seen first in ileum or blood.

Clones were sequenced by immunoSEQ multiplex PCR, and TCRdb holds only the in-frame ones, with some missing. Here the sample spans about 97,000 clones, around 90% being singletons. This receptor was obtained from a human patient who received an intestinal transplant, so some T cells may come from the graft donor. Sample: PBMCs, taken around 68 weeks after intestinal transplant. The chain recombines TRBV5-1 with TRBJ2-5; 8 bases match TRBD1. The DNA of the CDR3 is TGCGCCAGCAGCTTGGGGGGACAGGCTAACCAAGAGACCCAGTACTTC. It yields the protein CASSLGGQANQETQYF.